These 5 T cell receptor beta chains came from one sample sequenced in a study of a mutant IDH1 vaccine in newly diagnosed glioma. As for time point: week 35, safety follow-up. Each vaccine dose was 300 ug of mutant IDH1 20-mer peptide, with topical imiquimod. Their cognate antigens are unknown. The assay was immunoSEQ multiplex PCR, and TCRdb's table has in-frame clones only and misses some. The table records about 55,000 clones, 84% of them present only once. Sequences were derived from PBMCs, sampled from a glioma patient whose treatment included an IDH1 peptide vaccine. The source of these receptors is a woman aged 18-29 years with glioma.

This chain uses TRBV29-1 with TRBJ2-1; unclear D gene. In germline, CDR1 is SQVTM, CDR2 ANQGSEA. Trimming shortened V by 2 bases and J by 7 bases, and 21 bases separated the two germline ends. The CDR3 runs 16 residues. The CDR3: CSVESLSDLLVNEQFF. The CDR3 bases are TGCAGCGTTGAATCCCTGTCGGACCTACTTGTTAATGAGCAGTTCTTC.

The chain's CDR3 is CASSRDRDTLYGYTF. CDR3 coding DNA: TGCGCCAGCAGCCGGGACCGGGACACACTCTATGGCTACACCTTC. The genes are TRBV4-3 and TRBJ1-2, with D perhaps matching TRBD1 (6 bases). V was trimmed by 4 bases and J by 4 bases, leaving 16 bases between them. The CDR3 spans 15 residues. Germline V CDR1 and CDR2: LGHNA, YSLEER.

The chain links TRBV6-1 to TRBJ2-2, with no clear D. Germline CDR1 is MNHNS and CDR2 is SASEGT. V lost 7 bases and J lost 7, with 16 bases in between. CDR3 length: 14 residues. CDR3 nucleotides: TGTGCCAGCACCTCCCGAGGACGCGGCGGGGAGCTGTTTTTT. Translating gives CASTSRGRGGELFF.

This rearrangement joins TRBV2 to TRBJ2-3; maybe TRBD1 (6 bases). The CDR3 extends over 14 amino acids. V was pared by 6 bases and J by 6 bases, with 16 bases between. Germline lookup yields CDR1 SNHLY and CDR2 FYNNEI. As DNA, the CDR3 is TGTGCCAGCAGGGGGACATGGGCGCGTGATACGCAGTATTTT. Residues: CASRGTWARDTQYF.

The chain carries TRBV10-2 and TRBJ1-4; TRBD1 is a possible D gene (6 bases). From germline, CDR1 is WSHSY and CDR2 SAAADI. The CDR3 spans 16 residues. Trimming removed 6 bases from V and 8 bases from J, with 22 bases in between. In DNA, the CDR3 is TGCGCCAGCAGCGACGGTGGGGGGGCGCGTAACGAAAAACTGTTTTTT. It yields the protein CASSDGGGARNEKLFF.